The 10 T cell receptor beta chains listed next were all sequenced from one sample in a study of blood T cell repertoires in COVID-19. Clones were read by immunoSEQ multiplex PCR, and TCRdb kept only the in-frame ones, dropping some. The sample comprises about 310,000 clones, roughly 88% of which are singletons, and 2.5% to 3.5% rests with the top ten. The specimen sequenced was peripheral blood. Receptor source: a woman aged 25 to 39 with COVID-19, enrolled during active disease.

The rearrangement joins TRBV6-5 to TRBJ2-7; TRBD1 agrees at 7 bases. V gave up 10 bases and J gave up 3 bases; unmatched junction bases: 12. CDR1 is MNHEY and CDR2 is SVGAGI in the germline V gene. This CDR3 contains 14 residues. This CDR3 reads CANRNEDRLYEQYF. The CDR3 DNA reads TGTGCCAACAGGAACGAGGACAGGCTCTACGAGCAGTACTTC.

The chain uses TRBV29-1 and TRBJ2-7; D remains ambiguous. The CDR3 length is 11 residues. The V gene's germline CDR1 is SQVTM and CDR2 ANQGSEA. Trimming took off 4 bases at V and 9 bases at J, with 13 bases between the two ends. The CDR3 region has the DNA TGCAGCGTTGTGGCGAGAGGCGGGCAGTACTTC. This gives the protein CSVVARGGQYF.

This chain joins TRBV21-1 and TRBJ1-2; the table's D call of TRBD1 was not tested on the DNA. TRBV21-1 is a pseudogene segment. The CDR3 is made up of 12 amino acids. This CDR3 is CASSKRDRGATF. The CDR3 DNA reads as TGTGCCAGCAGCAAGCGAGACAGGGGAGCAACCTTC.

The rearrangement joins TRBV11-2 to TRBJ1-2; 9 bases map to TRBD1. The V segment lost 4 bases and the J segment 4 bases; nucleotides outside the gene matches: 1. The V gene's germline CDR1 is SGHAT and CDR2 FQNNGV. The CDR3 extends over 13 amino acids. The DNA of the CDR3 is TGTGCCAGCAGCTCGGACAGGGGCTATGGCTACACCTTC. Translated, it gives CASSSDRGYGYTF.

The chain carries TRBV6-5 and TRBJ1-3, with D perhaps TRBD1 (5 bases). The CDR3 contains 15 residues. Trimming took off 7 bases at V and 2 bases at J, with 15 bases between the two ends. Germline lookup yields CDR1 MNHEY and CDR2 SVGAGI. The CDR3 region has the DNA TGTGCCAGCACGCTACTGACAGACGCTGGAAACACCATATATTTT. This sequence encodes CASTLLTDAGNTIYF.

The V and J genes are TRBV28 and TRBJ1-5; D may be TRBD1 (5 bases). This CDR3 spans 14 amino acids. The germline V gene has CDR1 MDHEN and CDR2 SYDVKM. Trimming pared 7 bases from V and 0 bases from J, leaving 10 bases between. The CDR3 coding sequence is TGTGCCAGCAACGCAGGGAATAGCAATCAGCCCCAGCATTTT. This sequence encodes CASNAGNSNQPQHF.

The V and J genes are TRBV7-8 and TRBJ2-1; 9 bases line up with TRBD2. V lost 1 base, J lost 6 bases, and 1 base stayed unmatched. Per the germline V gene, CDR1 is SGHVS and CDR2 is FQNEAQ. CDR3 length: 14 residues. The CDR3 spells CASSLEGLANEQFF. CDR3 nucleotide sequence: TGTGCCAGCAGCTTAGAGGGACTAGCCAATGAGCAGTTCTTC.

The chain links TRBV7-3 to TRBJ1-1, with 7 positions matching TRBD1. This CDR3 has 15 amino acids. Losses at the gene ends were 2 bases for V and 1 base for J; bases not matched to a gene: 4. Germline V gene data show CDR1 as SGHTA and CDR2 as FQGTGA. The CDR3 DNA sequence: TGTGCCAGCAGCTTACAGGGACAGAAGAACACTGAAGCTTTCTTT. It codes for CASSLQGQKNTEAFF. Using reference TRBV7-3 and TRBJ1-1 for the parts outside the CDR3, the full variable domain is GAGVSQTPSNKVTEKGKYVELRCDPISGHTALYWYRQSLGQGPEFLIYFQGTGAADDSGLPNDRFFAVRPEGSVSTLKIQRTERGDSAVYLCASSLQGQKNTEAFFGQGTRLTVV.

This chain links TRBV27 with TRBJ2-5, with a possible D match to TRBD2 (6 bases). CDR1 and CDR2 from the germline V gene are MNHEY and SMNVEV (reference sequence). The V gene lost 4 bases and the J gene lost 2 bases, with 14 bases spanning the gap. The CDR3 runs to 15 residues. In DNA, the CDR3 is TGTGCCAGCAGTTCCCAGGAGGGGTGGCAAGAGACCCAGTACTTC. This codes for CASSSQEGWQETQYF.

The chain uses TRBV19 and TRBJ1-5; D is perhaps TRBD1 (5 bases). V was shortened by 8 bases and J by 7 bases, with 18 bases between the two germline ends. The CDR3 is 14 amino acids. Germline CDR1 is LNHDA and CDR2 is SQIVND (reference sequence). The CDR3 loop reads CASAPEASGQPQHF. The CDR3, as DNA: TGTGCCAGTGCGCCAGAGGCCTCAGGGCAGCCCCAGCATTTT.